Reported below is one TCR beta chain. The data were obtained in a study of blood T cell repertoires in COVID-19. Study background: Both acute and convalescent COVID-19 samples were obtained from the United States, Italy and Spain. PBMCs, B-cell-depleted T cells, or T cells provided the cDNA or gDNA that made up the material.

The CDR3 spans 15 residues. Germline loops: CDR1 MNHEY, CDR2 SMNVEV (reference sequence). The trim removed 3 bases at V and 9 bases at J, leaving 6 bases unmatched. Source study methods: Nucleated cell counts were estimated from reference gene primer amplification. TCRdb's copy holds only in-frame clones and misses some; the assay was immunoSEQ multiplex PCR. The D gene and trimming were derived from the DNA, and the V and J assignments and clone size from that table. The table includes tens of thousands of clones, 70% to 90% detected once. Input material: peripheral blood. This sequence originates from a woman older than 75 with acute or convalescent COVID-19. The chain links TRBV27 to TRBJ2-1; 12 bases line up with TRBD2. The chain's CDR3 is CASSLGLAGGGEQFF. Written as DNA, the CDR3 is TGTGCCAGCAGTTTGGGGCTAGCGGGAGGGGGTGAGCAGTTCTTC.